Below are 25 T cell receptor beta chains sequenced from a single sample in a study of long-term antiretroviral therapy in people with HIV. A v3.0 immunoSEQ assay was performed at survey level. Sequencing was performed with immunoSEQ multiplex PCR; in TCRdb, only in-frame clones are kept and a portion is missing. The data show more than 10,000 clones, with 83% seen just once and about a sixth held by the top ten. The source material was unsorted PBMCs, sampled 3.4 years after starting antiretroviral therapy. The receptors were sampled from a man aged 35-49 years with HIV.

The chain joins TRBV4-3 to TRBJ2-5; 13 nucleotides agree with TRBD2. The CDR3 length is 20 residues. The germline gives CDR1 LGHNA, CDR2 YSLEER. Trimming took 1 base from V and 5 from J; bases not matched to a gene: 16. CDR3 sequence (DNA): TGCGCCAGCAGCCAAGGCTGGGGTGGACTAGCGGGAGTGATGGGCGAGACCCAGTACTTC. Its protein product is CASSQGWGGLAGVMGETQYF.

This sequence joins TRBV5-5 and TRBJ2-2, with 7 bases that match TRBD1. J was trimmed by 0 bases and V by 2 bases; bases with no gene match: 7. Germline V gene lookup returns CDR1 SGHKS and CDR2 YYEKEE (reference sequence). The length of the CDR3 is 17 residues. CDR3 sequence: CASSFLIGQANTGELFF. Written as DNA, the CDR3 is TGTGCCAGCAGCTTTCTTATAGGACAGGCGAACACCGGGGAGCTGTTTTTT.

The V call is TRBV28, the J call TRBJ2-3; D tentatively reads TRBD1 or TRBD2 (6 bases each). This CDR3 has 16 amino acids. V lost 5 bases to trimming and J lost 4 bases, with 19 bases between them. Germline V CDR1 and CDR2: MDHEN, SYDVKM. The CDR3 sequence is CASSGAIQGGSDTQYF. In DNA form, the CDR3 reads TGTGCCAGCAGTGGGGCTATTCAAGGGGGGTCAGATACGCAGTATTTT.

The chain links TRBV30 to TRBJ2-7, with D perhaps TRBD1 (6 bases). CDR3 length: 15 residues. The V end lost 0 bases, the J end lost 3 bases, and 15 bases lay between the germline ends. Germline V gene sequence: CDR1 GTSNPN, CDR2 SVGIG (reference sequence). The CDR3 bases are TGTGCCTGGAGTGTACCGACAGGTCGGGGCTACGAGCAGTACTTC. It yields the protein CAWSVPTGRGYEQYF.

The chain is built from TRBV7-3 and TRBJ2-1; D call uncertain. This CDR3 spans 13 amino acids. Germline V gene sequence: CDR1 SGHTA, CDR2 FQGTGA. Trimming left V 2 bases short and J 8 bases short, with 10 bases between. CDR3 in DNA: TGTGCCAGCAGCTTAGAACAGCCGGATGAGCAGTTCTTC. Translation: CASSLEQPDEQFF.

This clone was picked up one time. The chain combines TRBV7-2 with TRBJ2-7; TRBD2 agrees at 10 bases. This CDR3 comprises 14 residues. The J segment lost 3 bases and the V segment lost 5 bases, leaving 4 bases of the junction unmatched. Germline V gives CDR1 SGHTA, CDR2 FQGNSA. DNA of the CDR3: TGTGCCAGCAGCCCTAGGACTAGCGGCTACGAGCAGTACTTC. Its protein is CASSPRTSGYEQYF.

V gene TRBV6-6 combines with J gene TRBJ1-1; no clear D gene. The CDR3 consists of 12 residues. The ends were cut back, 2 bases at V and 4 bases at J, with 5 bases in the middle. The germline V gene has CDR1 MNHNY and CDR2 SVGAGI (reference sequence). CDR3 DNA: TGTGCCAGCAGTTACGGGAGCACTGAAGCTTTCTTT. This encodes CASSYGSTEAFF.

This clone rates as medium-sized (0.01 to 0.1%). The CDR3 protein is CASSISSLEAFF. The CDR3 DNA follows: TGTGCCAGCAGCATCAGCAGCCTTGAAGCTTTCTTT. The chain joins TRBV28 to TRBJ1-1; D is uncertain. The V and J ends lost 6 bases and 7 bases respectively, with 12 bases between them. The germline V gene encodes CDR1 MDHEN and CDR2 SYDVKM. This CDR3 contains 12 residues.

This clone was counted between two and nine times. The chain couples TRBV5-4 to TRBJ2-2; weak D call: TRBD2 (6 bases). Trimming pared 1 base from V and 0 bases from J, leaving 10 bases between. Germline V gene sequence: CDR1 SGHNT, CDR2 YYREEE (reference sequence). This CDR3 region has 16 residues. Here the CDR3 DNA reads TGTGCCAGCAGCTTGATCGGCGGGACGAACACCGGGGAGCTGTTTTTT. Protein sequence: CASSLIGGTNTGELFF.

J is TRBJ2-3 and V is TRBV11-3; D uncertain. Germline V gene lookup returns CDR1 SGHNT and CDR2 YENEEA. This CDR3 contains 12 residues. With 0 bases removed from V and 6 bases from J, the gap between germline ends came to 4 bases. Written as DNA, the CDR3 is TGTGCCAGCAGCTTAGACCAGGATACGCAGTATTTT. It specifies CASSLDQDTQYF.

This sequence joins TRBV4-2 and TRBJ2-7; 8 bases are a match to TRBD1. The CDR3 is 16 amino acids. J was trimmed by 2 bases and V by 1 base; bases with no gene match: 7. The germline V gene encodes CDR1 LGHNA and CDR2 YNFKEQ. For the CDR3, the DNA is TGTGCCAGCAGCCAAGTAACAAGGACAGGGCCCTACGAGCAGTACTTC. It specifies CASSQVTRTGPYEQYF.

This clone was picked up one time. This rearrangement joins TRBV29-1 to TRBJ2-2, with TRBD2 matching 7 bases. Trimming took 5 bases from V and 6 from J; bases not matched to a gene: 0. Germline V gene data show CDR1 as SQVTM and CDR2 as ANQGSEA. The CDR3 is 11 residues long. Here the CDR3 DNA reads TGCAGCGTTCTAGCGGCCGGGGAGCTGTTTTTT. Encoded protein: CSVLAAGELFF.

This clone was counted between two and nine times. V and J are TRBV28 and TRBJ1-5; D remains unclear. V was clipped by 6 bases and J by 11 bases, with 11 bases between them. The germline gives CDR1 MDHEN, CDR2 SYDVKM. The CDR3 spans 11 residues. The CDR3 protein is CASSRLGAQHF. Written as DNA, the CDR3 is TGTGCCAGCAGCCGCCTTGGGGCCCAGCATTTT.

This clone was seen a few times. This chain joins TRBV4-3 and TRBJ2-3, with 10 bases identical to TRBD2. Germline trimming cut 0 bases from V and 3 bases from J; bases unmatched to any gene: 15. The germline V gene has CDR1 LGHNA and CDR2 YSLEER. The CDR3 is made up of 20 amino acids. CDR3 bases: TGCGCCAGCAGCCAAGATCACCAGGGGGGAGCTAGCGGGAGAACAGATACGCAGTATTTT. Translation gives CASSQDHQGGASGRTDTQYF.

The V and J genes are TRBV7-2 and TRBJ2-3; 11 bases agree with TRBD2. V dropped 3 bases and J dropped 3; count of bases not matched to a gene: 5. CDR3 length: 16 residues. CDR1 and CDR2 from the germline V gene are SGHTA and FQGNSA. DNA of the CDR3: TGTGCCAGCAGCTTCACTAGCGGGGGCCTGACAGATACGCAGTATTTT. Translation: CASSFTSGGLTDTQYF.

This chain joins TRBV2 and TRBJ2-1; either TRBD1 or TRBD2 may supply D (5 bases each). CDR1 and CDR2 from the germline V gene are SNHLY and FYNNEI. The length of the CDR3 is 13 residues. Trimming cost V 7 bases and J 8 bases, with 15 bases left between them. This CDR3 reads CASTTGPSHEQFF. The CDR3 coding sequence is TGTGCCAGCACTACGGGACCGTCGCATGAGCAGTTCTTC.

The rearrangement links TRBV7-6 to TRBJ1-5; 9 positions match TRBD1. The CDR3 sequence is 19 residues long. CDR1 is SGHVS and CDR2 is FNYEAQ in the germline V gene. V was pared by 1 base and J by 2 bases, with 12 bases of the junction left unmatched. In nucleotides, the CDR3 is TGTGCCAGCAGCTTAGGGTTTACAGGGGGCATGGTCGGCAATCAGCCCCAGCATTTT. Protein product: CASSLGFTGGMVGNQPQHF.

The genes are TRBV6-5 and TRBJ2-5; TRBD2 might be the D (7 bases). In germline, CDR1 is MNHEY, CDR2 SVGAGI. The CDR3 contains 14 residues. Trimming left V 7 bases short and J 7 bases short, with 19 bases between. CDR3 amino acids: CASKTPGGGGTQYF. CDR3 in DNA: TGTGCCAGCAAAACTCCGGGGGGCGGAGGGACCCAGTACTTC.

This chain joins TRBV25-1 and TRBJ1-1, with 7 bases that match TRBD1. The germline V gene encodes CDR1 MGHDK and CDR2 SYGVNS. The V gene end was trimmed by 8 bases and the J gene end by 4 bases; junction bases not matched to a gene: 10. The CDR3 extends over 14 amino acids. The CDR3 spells CASGARGTSTEAFF. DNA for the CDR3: TGTGCCAGCGGCGCCAGGGGGACGTCCACTGAAGCTTTCTTT.

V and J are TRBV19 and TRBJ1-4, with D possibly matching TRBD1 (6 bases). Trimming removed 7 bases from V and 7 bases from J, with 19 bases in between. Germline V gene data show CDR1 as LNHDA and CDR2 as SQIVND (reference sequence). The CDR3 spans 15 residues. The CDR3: CASMITRGRGEKLFF. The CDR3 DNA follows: TGTGCCAGTATGATTACCAGGGGCAGAGGTGAAAAACTGTTTTTT.

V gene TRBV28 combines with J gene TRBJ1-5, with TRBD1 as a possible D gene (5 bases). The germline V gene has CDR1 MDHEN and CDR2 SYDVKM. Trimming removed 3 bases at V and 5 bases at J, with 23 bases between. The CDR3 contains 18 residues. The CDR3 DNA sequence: TGTGCCAGCAGTTTGATCAGCCAGGTGGGGGTCAATGATCAGCCCCAGCATTTT. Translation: CASSLISQVGVNDQPQHF.

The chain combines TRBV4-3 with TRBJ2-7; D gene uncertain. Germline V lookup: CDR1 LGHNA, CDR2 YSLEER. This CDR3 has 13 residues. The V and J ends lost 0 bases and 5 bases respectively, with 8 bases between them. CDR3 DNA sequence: TGCGCCAGCAGCCAAGAGCCAGGCCACGAGCAGTACTTC. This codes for CASSQEPGHEQYF.

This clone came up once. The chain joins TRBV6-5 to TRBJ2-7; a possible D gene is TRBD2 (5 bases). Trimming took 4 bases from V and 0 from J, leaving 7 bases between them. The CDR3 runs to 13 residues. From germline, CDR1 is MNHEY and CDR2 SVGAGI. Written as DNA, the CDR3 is TGTGCCAGCAGTTTCGGGGTCTCCTACGAGCAGTACTTC. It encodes CASSFGVSYEQYF.

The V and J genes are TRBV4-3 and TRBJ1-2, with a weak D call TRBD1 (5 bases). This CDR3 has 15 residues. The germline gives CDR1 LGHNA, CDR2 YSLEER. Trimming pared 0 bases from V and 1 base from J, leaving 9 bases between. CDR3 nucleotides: TGCGCCAGCAGCCAAGATTGGCAGGGTAACTATGGCTACACCTTC. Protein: CASSQDWQGNYGYTF.

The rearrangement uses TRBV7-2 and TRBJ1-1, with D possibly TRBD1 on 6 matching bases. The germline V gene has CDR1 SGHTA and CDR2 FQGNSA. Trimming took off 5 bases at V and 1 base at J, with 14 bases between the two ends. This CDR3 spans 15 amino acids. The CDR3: CASSQSGTTNTEAFF. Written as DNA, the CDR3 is TGTGCCAGCAGCCAATCCGGGACAACGAACACTGAAGCTTTCTTT.